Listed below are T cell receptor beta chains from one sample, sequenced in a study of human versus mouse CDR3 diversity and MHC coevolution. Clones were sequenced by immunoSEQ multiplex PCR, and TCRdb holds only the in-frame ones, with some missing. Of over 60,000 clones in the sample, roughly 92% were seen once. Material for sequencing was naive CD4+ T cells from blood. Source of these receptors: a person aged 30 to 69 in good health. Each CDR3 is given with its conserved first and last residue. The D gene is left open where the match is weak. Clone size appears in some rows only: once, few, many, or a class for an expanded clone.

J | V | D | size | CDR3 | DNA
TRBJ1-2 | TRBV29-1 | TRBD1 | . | CSVDWPGGGGYTF | TGCAGCGTTGATTGGCCAGGGGGCGGTGGCTACACCTTC
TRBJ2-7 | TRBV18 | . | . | CASSHTKTVAYEQYF | TGTGCCAGCTCTCACACGAAGACAGTTGCCTACGAGCAGTACTTC
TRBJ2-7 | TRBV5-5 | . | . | CASSLDGLNEQYF | TGTGCCAGCAGCTTGGACGGTCTAAACGAGCAGTACTTC
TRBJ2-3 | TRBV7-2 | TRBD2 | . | CASSPAGREIDTQYF | TGTGCCAGCAGCCCAGCGGGGCGGGAAATCGATACGCAGTATTTT
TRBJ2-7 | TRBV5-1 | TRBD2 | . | CASSPKPGLAFSSYEQYF | TGCGCCAGCAGCCCGAAACCGGGACTAGCATTCAGCTCCTACGAGCAGTACTTC
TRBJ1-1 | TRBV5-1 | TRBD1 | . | CASSSIPQGASNTEAFF | TGCGCCAGCAGCTCGATCCCGCAGGGGGCTTCCAACACTGAAGCTTTCTTT
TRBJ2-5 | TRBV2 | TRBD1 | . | CASRYTGGRETQYF | TGTGCCAGCCGGTACACAGGGGGCCGAGAGACCCAGTACTTC
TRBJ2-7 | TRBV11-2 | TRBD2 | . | CASSSTSGATVYEQYF | TGTGCCAGCAGCTCGACTAGCGGGGCTACTGTATACGAGCAGTACTTC
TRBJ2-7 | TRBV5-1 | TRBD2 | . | CASSLGWTSGRFYEQYF | TGCGCCAGCAGCTTAGGATGGACTAGCGGGAGATTCTACGAGCAGTACTTC
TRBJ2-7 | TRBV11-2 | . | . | CASSPRRGDFYEQYF | TGTGCCAGCAGCCCCCGGCGCGGGGACTTCTACGAGCAGTACTTC
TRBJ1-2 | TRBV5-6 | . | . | CASSSPAGDGYTF | TGTGCCAGCAGCTCACCAGCAGGGGATGGCTACACCTTC
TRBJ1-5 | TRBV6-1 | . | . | CASSEYGRAVSQPQHF | TGTGCCAGCAGTGAGTATGGCAGGGCTGTCAGTCAGCCCCAGCATTTT
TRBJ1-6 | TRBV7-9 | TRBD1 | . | CASSWDSNSPLHF | TGTGCCAGCAGCTGGGACAGTAATTCACCCCTCCACTTT
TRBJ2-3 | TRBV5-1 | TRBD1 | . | CASSLEPGQNTDTQYF | TGCGCCAGCAGCTTGGAGCCGGGACAGAACACAGATACGCAGTATTTT
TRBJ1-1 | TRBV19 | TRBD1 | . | CASSKTVPGQGARDTEAFF | TGTGCCAGTAGTAAAACTGTTCCGGGACAGGGGGCGCGGGACACTGAAGCTTTCTTT
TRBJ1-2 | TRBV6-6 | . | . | CASEVGGASYGYTF | TGTGCCAGTGAAGTAGGGGGGGCGAGCTATGGCTACACCTTC
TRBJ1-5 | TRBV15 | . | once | CATSRAGGNQPQHF | TGTGCCACCAGCAGAGCAGGGGGCAATCAGCCCCAGCATTTT
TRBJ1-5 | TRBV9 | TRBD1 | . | CASSAGQGNQPQHF | TGTGCCAGCAGCGCTGGACAGGGCAATCAGCCCCAGCATTTT
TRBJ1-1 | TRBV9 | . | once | CASSASRRVAGLNTEAFF | TGTGCCAGCAGCGCCTCTAGGAGGGTCGCGGGGCTGAACACTGAAGCTTTCTTT
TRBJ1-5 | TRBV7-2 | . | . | CASSGGGSQPQHF | TGTGCCAGCAGCGGAGGTGGTTCCCAGCCCCAGCATTTT
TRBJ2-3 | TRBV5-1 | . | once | CASSLWGRTDTQYF | TGCGCCAGCAGCTTGTGGGGCCGGACAGATACGCAGTATTTT
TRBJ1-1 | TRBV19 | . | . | CASADTWYTEAFF | TGTGCCAGTGCCGACACGTGGTACACTGAAGCTTTCTTT
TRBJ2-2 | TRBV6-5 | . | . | CASGRAGELFF | TGTGCCAGCGGGCGCGCCGGGGAGCTGTTTTTT
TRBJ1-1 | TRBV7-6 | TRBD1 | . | CASSLGHTGVNTEAFF | TGTGCCAGCAGCTTAGGCCACACAGGGGTTAACACTGAAGCTTTCTTT
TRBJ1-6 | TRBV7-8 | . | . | CASSPHGTPPGNLHF | TGTGCCAGCAGCCCCCATGGGACACCGCCGGGAAACCTCCACTTT
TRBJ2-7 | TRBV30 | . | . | CAWSKATGPYEQYF | TGTGCCTGGAGTAAGGCGACAGGACCCTACGAGCAGTACTTC
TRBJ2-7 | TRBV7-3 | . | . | CASSLMAGEGYEQYF | TGTGCCAGCAGCTTAATGGCAGGGGAGGGGTACGAGCAGTACTTC
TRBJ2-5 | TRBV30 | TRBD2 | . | CAWKDKLADQETQYF | TGTGCCTGGAAGGATAAGCTAGCGGATCAAGAGACCCAGTACTTC
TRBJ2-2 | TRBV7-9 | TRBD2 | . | CASSFRTSVPGELFF | TGTGCCAGCAGCTTTCGGACTAGCGTCCCCGGGGAGCTGTTTTTT
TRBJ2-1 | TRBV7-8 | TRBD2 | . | CASSPLTSGNFNEQFF | TGTGCCAGCAGCCCATTGACTAGCGGGAACTTTAATGAGCAGTTCTTC
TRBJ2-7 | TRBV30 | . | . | CAWSTVYEQYF | TGTGCCTGGAGTACTGTTTACGAGCAGTACTTC
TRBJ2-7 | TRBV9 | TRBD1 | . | CASSVGGQGTYEQYF | TGTGCCAGCAGCGTAGGCGGACAGGGAACCTACGAGCAGTACTTC
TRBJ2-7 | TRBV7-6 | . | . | CASSLIAGVAYEQYF | TGTGCCAGCAGCTTAATCGCAGGGGTAGCCTACGAGCAGTACTTC
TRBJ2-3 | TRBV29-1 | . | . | CSVATHSTDTQYF | TGCAGCGTTGCAACACACAGCACAGATACGCAGTATTTT
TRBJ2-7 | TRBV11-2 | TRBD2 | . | CASSLVSSGSKFYEQYF | TGTGCCAGCAGCTTAGTATCCAGCGGGAGTAAATTTTACGAGCAGTACTTC
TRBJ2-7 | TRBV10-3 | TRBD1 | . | CAINLGTGSYEQYF | TGTGCCATCAACTTGGGGACAGGTAGCTACGAGCAGTACTTC
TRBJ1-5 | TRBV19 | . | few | CASSIQGRPQHF | TGTGCCAGTAGTATCCAGGGTAGGCCCCAGCATTTT
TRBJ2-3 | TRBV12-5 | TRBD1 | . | CASGLPPGTGMGTDTQYF | TGTGCTAGTGGTTTGCCCCCCGGGACAGGGATGGGCACAGATACGCAGTATTTT
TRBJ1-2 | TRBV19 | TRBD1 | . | CASREDRNYGYTF | TGTGCCAGTAGAGAGGACAGGAACTATGGCTACACCTTC
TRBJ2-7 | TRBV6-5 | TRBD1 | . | CASSWDRGSYEQYF | TGTGCCAGCAGTTGGGACAGGGGGTCCTACGAGCAGTACTTC
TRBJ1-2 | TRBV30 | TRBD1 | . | CAWNPGQPVNYGYTF | TGTGCCTGGAACCCGGGACAGCCGGTTAACTATGGCTACACCTTC
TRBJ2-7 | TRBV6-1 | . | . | CASSAPGGGGQVPYEQYF | TGTGCCAGCAGTGCTCCCGGGGGGGGAGGACAGGTGCCCTACGAGCAGTACTTC
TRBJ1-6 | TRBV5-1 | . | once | CASSLVGGIPPLHF | TGCGCCAGCAGCTTGGTGGGGGGGATCCCACCCCTCCACTTT
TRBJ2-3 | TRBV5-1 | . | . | CASSLWTVADTQYF | TGCGCCAGCAGCTTGTGGACAGTTGCAGATACGCAGTATTTT
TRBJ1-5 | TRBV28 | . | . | CASRSLEQPQHF | TGTGCCAGCAGGTCCCTGGAGCAGCCCCAGCATTTT
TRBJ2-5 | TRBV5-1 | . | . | CASSGRGSFETQYF | TGCGCCAGCAGCGGGAGGGGGTCGTTTGAGACCCAGTACTTC
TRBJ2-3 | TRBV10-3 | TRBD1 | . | CAISGGRDRGDTQYF | TGTGCCATCAGTGGAGGGCGGGACAGGGGAGATACGCAGTATTTT
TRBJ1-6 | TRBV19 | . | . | CASSRETTYNSPLHF | TGTGCCAGTAGTCGAGAGACAACATATAATTCACCCCTCCACTTT
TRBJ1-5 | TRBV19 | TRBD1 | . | CASSMSTGYSNQPQHF | TGTGCCAGTAGTATGTCGACAGGGTATAGCAATCAGCCCCAGCATTTT
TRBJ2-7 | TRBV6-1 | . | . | CASSEVREPYEQYF | TGTGCCAGCAGTGAGGTGCGGGAACCCTACGAGCAGTACTTC